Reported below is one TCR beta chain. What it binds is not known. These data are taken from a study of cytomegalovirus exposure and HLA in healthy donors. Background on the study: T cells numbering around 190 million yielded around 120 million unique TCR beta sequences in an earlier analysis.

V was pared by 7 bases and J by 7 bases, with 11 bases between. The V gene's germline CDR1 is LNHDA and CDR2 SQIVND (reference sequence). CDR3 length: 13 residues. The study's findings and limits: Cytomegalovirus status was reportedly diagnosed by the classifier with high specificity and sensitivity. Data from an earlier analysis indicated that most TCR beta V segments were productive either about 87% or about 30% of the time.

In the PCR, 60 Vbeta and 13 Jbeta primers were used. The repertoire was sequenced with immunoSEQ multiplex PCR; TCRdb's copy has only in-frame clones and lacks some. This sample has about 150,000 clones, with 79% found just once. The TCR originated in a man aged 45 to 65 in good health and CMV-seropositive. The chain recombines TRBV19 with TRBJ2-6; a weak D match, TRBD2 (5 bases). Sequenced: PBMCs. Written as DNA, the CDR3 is TGTGCCAGTATTCCGAGGGAAGCCAACGTCCTGACTTTC. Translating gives CASIPREANVLTF.